The entry below gives a single T cell receptor (beta chain) sequence along with its context. What it binds is not known. This sample is drawn from a study of OX40 agonist ivuxolimab in advanced cancers. Assay: immunoSEQ multiplex PCR; the TCRdb copy retains only in-frame clones and omits some. The sample records some 65,000 clones, roughly 80% being singletons. V was cut by 3 bases and J by 8 bases, with 11 bases left in between. The CDR3 runs 13 residues. Germline V gives CDR1 GTSNPN, CDR2 SVGIG (reference sequence). Study-level results: Average numbers of expanded clones were greater in CD8+ T cells than in CD4+. Doses of 0.1 to 3.0 mg/kg were accompanied by clonal expansion of CD4+ and CD8+ blood T cells by week 6.

The chain has TRBV30 and TRBJ1-6, with D maybe TRBD1 (5 bases). The input for sequencing was CD4+ or CD8+ T cells sorted from blood, taken in a trial of the OX40 agonist ivuxolimab. The TCR sequence derives from an adult with an advanced solid tumor such as melanoma, head and neck, liver or kidney cancer. CDR3 DNA sequence: TGTGCCTGGAGGGCCGGGGACGATTCACCCCTCCACTTT. Its protein is CAWRAGDDSPLHF. Variable domain in full (rest from reference TRBV30 and TRBJ1-6): SQTIHQWPATLVQPVGSPLSLECTVEGTSNPNLYWYRQAAGRGLQLLFYSVGIGQISSEVPQNLSASRPQDRQFILSSKKLLLSDSGFYLCAWRAGDDSPLHFGNGTRLTVT.